These T cell receptor beta chains were read from a single sample in a study of OX40 agonist ivuxolimab in advanced cancers. Some clones are missing from TCRdb's copy, which holds only in-frame ones; the method was immunoSEQ multiplex PCR. The repertoire holds about 68,000 clones, 84% seen once, with 1.5% to 2% in the top ten. Sequences were derived from CD4+ or CD8+ T cells sorted from blood, sampled in a trial of the OX40 agonist ivuxolimab. These receptors were obtained from an adult with an advanced solid tumor such as melanoma, head and neck, liver or kidney cancer. Each CDR3 is given with its conserved first and last residue. The order of the fields is D gene, J gene, clone size, CDR3 length, V gene, CDR3 DNA, CDR3 protein. A D gene is named only where the DNA matches it firmly. Clone size is shown for a subset of rows, as once, few, many or a class of expanded clone.

-,TRBJ1-1,-,11,TRBV28,TGTGCCAGCAGTTTTAGCGGGGGAGCTTTCTTT,CASSFSGGAFF
-,TRBJ1-4,-,16,TRBV28,TGTGCCAGCAGCCTCGTGGGATCCCAGACTAATGAAAAACTGTTTTTT,CASSLVGSQTNEKLFF
-,TRBJ2-7,-,14,TRBV6-1,TGTGCCAGCAGTGCCAGTCACCGAATCTACGAGCAGTACTTC,CASSASHRIYEQYF
TRBD2,TRBJ2-7,-,16,TRBV7-3,TGTGCCAGCAGCGCCCAAGGACTAGCGGGAGTTAGCGAGCAGTACTTC,CASSAQGLAGVSEQYF
TRBD1,TRBJ2-7,-,13,TRBV19,TGTGCCAGTAGCGACAGGGGGCGCGACGAGCAGTACTTC,CASSDRGRDEQYF
TRBD1,TRBJ2-1,-,13,TRBV2,TGTGCCAGCAGTGACAGGGGGAACAATGAGCAGTTCTTC,CASSDRGNNEQFF
-,TRBJ2-7,-,15,TRBV7-2,TGTGCCAGCAGCGCTTCCGGGACCCCGAACTACGAGCAGTACTTC,CASSASGTPNYEQYF
TRBD1,TRBJ1-1,few,14,TRBV27,TGTGCCAGCAGTCCCCGCTCAGGGGGGACTGAAGCTTTCTTT,CASSPRSGGTEAFF
-,TRBJ2-1,-,12,TRBV29-1,TGCAGCGTTGCAATAGACTCAAATGAGCAGTTCTTC,CSVAIDSNEQFF
-,TRBJ1-1,-,15,TRBV28,TGTGCCAGCAGTCCGGCGACGGACCAGAACACTGAAGCTTTCTTT,CASSPATDQNTEAFF
TRBD1,TRBJ1-2,once,13,TRBV18,TGTGCCAGCTCACTGACAGGGAACTATGGCTACACCTTC,CASSLTGNYGYTF
-,TRBJ2-5,-,12,TRBV2,TGTGCCGGTTCCGGGGAAGGAGAGACCCAGTACTTC,CAGSGEGETQYF
TRBD1,TRBJ2-7,-,16,TRBV27,TGTGCCAGCAGTTTACACAGGGGCCTAGGAACCTACGAGCAGTACTTC,CASSLHRGLGTYEQYF
TRBD1,TRBJ1-5,few,16,TRBV2,TGTGCCACCAATCTGGACAGGGGGTCCGGCAATCAGCCCCAGCATTTT,CATNLDRGSGNQPQHF
-,TRBJ2-4,-,14,TRBV6-5,TGTGCCAGCAGTTACTCGGGAGACAGAGACATTCAGTACTTC,CASSYSGDRDIQYF
-,TRBJ1-5,-,16,TRBV19,TGTGCCAGTAGTACCCGCAGAGGCGGCCCCAATCAGCCCCAGCATTTT,CASSTRRGGPNQPQHF
-,TRBJ1-3,once,15,TRBV30,TGTGCCTGGAGTCGGTTAGGGGCCTCTGGAAACACCATATATTTT,CAWSRLGASGNTIYF
TRBD2,TRBJ2-3,few,16,TRBV7-2,TGTGCCAGCAGCTTAGCTAGCGGGTTAATCACAGATACGCAGTATTTT,CASSLASGLITDTQYF
TRBD2,TRBJ2-7,few,18,TRBV5-1,TGCGCCAGCAGCTTCCGGGTAGCGGGAGGCGAGAAGGGCTACGAGCAGTACTTC,CASSFRVAGGEKGYEQYF
-,TRBJ1-1,-,18,TRBV23-1,TGCGCCAGCAGTCAATCGGAGGGAGGTCGCAGGGAGGACACTGAAGCTTTCTTT,CASSQSEGGRREDTEAFF
-,TRBJ2-3,once,13,TRBV4-1,TGCGCCAGCAGCTCCCGGACTGCAGATACGCAGTATTTT,CASSSRTADTQYF
-,TRBJ1-1,few,10,TRBV28,TGTGCCAGCGGTAACACTGAAGCTTTCTTT,CASGNTEAFF
-,TRBJ2-5,-,13,TRBV4-3,TGCGCCAGCAGCCAAGCGACAGATGAGACCCAGTACTTC,CASSQATDETQYF
TRBD2,TRBJ2-5,-,16,TRBV9,TGTGCCAGCAGCGAGGGGACTAGCGGGGGGCAAGAGACCCAGTACTTC,CASSEGTSGGQETQYF
-,TRBJ1-2,few,13,TRBV7-2,TGTGCCAGCAGCTTAACCTCTAACTATGGCTACACCTTC,CASSLTSNYGYTF
TRBD1,TRBJ1-4,-,16,TRBV7-2,TGTGCCAGCAGCTCCCGGACAGGGGGAGGTAATGAAAAACTGTTTTTT,CASSSRTGGGNEKLFF
-,TRBJ2-7,-,15,TRBV9,TGTGCCAGCAGCGTTCGGGGCTTGGCTACCTACGAGCAGTACTTC,CASSVRGLATYEQYF
-,TRBJ2-2,-,15,TRBV29-1,TGCAGCGTAGATACCCGGGACCGGAACACCGGGGAGCTGTTTTTT,CSVDTRDRNTGELFF
-,TRBJ2-1,-,14,TRBV10-3,TGTGCCATCAGAGCCGGTGCTTACTACAATGAGCAGTTCTTC,CAIRAGAYYNEQFF
TRBD2,TRBJ2-3,-,16,TRBV7-9,TGTGCCAGCAGCTTGGTGAGCGGGAGGAAGCCAGATACGCAGTATTTT,CASSLVSGRKPDTQYF
-,TRBJ1-5,-,15,TRBV19,TGTGCCAGTAGTAGGTGGGGACGGACTAATCAGCCCCAGCATTTT,CASSRWGRTNQPQHF
TRBD2,TRBJ2-5,-,13,TRBV2,TGTGCCAGCAGTGGGGGAGGGCTCGCGACCCAGTACTTC,CASSGGGLATQYF
-,TRBJ2-7,-,13,TRBV14,TGTGCCAGCAGCCAATTCGGATCCTACGAGCAGTACTTC,CASSQFGSYEQYF
-,TRBJ2-2,-,12,TRBV28,TGTGCCAGCACTCGGGACACCGGGGAGCTGTTTTTT,CASTRDTGELFF
-,TRBJ1-2,-,13,TRBV18,TGTGCCAGCTCGGCAGGCGCTAACTATGGCTACACCTTC,CASSAGANYGYTF
-,TRBJ1-2,-,17,TRBV21-1,TGTGCCAGCAGCAGGCTGGACAGGGTCAGAGCTAACTATGGCTACACCTTC,CASSRLDRVRANYGYTF
-,TRBJ2-1,-,13,TRBV9,TGTGCCAGCAGTGTAGGGGGTAGCGATGAGCAGTTCTTC,CASSVGGSDEQFF
-,TRBJ2-7,-,13,TRBV7-8,TGTGCCAGCAGCTTAGGGATCGCCGGCGAGCAGTACTTC,CASSLGIAGEQYF
-,TRBJ1-1,-,15,TRBV9,TGTGCCAGCCGGGGTGGATCATGGTCACTGGGTGAAGCTTTCTTT,CASRGGSWSLGEAFF
-,TRBJ2-1,-,14,TRBV28,TGTGCCAGCAGTTTTAGCGGCTTTAACAATGAGCAGTTCTTC,CASSFSGFNNEQFF
TRBD2,TRBJ2-1,-,17,TRBV5-8,TGTGCCAGCAGCCAGGAGTTTGCTAGCGGGAGTTACAATGAGCAGTTCTTC,CASSQEFASGSYNEQFF
-,TRBJ1-2,-,13,TRBV10-3,TGTGCCATCAGCAAAGGGGAAAGCTATGGCTACACCTTC,CAISKGESYGYTF
TRBD2,TRBJ2-7,-,17,TRBV5-1,TGCGCCAGCACGCCCACGTCCCTAGGCGGGAGGTCCCACGAGCAGTACTTC,CASTPTSLGGRSHEQYF
TRBD2,TRBJ2-1,-,16,TRBV4-3,TGCGCCAGCAGCCAAGGTGTAGCGGGGGATTACAATGAGCAGTTCTTC,CASSQGVAGDYNEQFF
-,TRBJ2-7,-,14,TRBV2,TGTGCCAGCAGTGTTTACGCCCCTTCTGGCGAGCAGTACTTC,CASSVYAPSGEQYF
-,TRBJ1-5,-,12,TRBV2,TGTGCCAGCAGTATTACCCGAGAGCCCCAGCATTTT,CASSITREPQHF
TRBD1,TRBJ2-3,once,15,TRBV19,TGTGCCAGCAAAACAGGGGGATGGGGCACAGATACGCAGTATTTT,CASKTGGWGTDTQYF